This TCR beta chain was recovered during a study of blood T cell repertoires in COVID-19. In the source study's methods: Amplification with reference gene primers provided the estimates of nucleated cell counts. The table came from immunoSEQ multiplex PCR; TCRdb's copy has only in-frame clones and leaves some out. V and J calls plus clone size are reproduced from that table; the DNA served to infer D and trimming. This table holds a few hundred thousand clones, about four fifths found once. This CDR3 has 13 residues. V shed 0 bases and J shed 3 bases, with 4 bases lying between them. Germline CDR1 reads SGHRS; CDR2 reads YFSETQ.

This clonotype was obtained from a woman in her fifties or sixties with acute or convalescent COVID-19. This chain connects TRBV5-1 to TRBJ1-5; D ambiguous. The sequencing input was peripheral blood. The CDR3 bases are TGCGCCAGCAGCTTGGATTACAATCAGCCCCAGCATTTT. This sequence encodes CASSLDYNQPQHF.